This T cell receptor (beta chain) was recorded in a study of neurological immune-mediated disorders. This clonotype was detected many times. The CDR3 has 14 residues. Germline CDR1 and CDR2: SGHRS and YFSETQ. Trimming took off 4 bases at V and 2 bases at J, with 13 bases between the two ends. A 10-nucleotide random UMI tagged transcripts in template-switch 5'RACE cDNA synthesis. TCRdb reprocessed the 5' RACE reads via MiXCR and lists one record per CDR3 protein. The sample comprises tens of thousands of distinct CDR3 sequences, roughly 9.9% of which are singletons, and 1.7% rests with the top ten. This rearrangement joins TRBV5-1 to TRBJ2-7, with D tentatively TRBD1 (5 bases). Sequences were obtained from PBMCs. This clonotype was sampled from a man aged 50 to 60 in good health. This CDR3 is CASSPSGNPYEQYF. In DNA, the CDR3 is TGCGCCAGCAGCCCCTCAGGGAACCCCTACGAGCAGTACTTC.